Presented here are 5 T cell receptor beta chains from one specimen sequenced in a study of PD-L1 blockade in urothelial cancer. Time point indicated: pretreatment peripheral blood. Sequenced by immunoSEQ multiplex PCR; TCRdb stores in-frame clones only, minus some. This table holds nearly 45,000 clones, 70% to 90% found once. Here the sequenced sample was PBMCs, taken around atezolizumab (anti-PD-L1) treatment. Source of these receptors: a donor aged 40 or older with urothelial cancer.

The rearrangement joins TRBV4-1 to TRBJ1-1; D is perhaps TRBD1 (5 bases). The length of the CDR3 is 16 residues. CDR1 is MGHRA, CDR2 YSYEKL, per germline. Between the trimmed V and J ends, which lost 3 bases and 4 bases, there was a span of 18 bases. The CDR3 region has the DNA TGCGCCAGCAGCCATACGTGGGGGGTTGAACGCACTGAAGCTTTCTTT. Encoded protein: CASSHTWGVERTEAFF.

This rearrangement joins TRBV7-3 to TRBJ2-1; 11 nucleotides agree with TRBD2. Per germline, CDR1 SGHTA and CDR2 FQGTGA. The CDR3 totals 15 residues. The V and J ends lost 5 bases and 0 bases, in that order; junction bases with no gene match: 0. The CDR3 loop reads CASSTSGGSYNEQFF. The CDR3 nucleotides read TGTGCCAGCAGCACTAGCGGGGGCTCCTACAATGAGCAGTTCTTC.

This clone was detected only once. The chain recombines TRBV29-1 with TRBJ2-2, with TRBD1 identical over 8 bases. The CDR3 runs to 21 residues. The trim removed 4 bases at V and 1 base at J, leaving 23 bases unmatched. Germline V gene lookup returns CDR1 SQVTM and CDR2 ANQGSEA. The CDR3 is CSVGTPGLFAGGRGNTGELFF. Here the CDR3 DNA reads TGCAGCGTTGGGACCCCTGGTCTGTTCGCAGGGGGCAGAGGGAACACCGGGGAGCTGTTTTTT.

The chain is built from TRBV4-2 and TRBJ2-1; D call uncertain. Trimming removed 0 bases at V and 12 bases at J, with 12 bases between. Germline-derived CDR1 and CDR2 are LGHNA and YNFKEQ. The CDR3 loop spans 13 amino acids. CDR3: CASSQEWLDGQFF. CDR3 bases: TGTGCCAGCAGCCAAGAGTGGCTAGACGGGCAGTTCTTC.

The chain has TRBV6-5 and TRBJ2-1, with TRBD2 identical over 7 bases. This CDR3 has 15 amino acids. Trimming took 2 bases from V and 5 from J; bases not matched to a gene: 6. Germline CDR1 and CDR2: MNHEY and SVGAGI. CDR3 protein: CASSYGRAAHNEQFF. The CDR3, as DNA: TGTGCCAGCAGTTACGGGAGGGCCGCCCACAATGAGCAGTTCTTC.